This is a list of T cell receptor beta chains from one sample in a study of CD8+ T cells in alopecia areata. The assay was immunoSEQ multiplex PCR, and TCRdb's table has in-frame clones only and misses some. The data contain hundreds of thousands of clones, around two thirds of them singletons. The starting material was CD4+ T cells sorted from blood, obtained at week 0. Source of these receptors: a human donor with alopecia areata. Each CDR3 is given with its conserved first and last residue. Size is omitted from some rows. Given values are once, few, many or a class for expanded clones.

v_call	j_call	clone_size	cdr3_aa
TRBV29-1	TRBJ1-1	NA	CSVGTANTEAFF
TRBV2	TRBJ1-4	NA	CASSNPAEKLFF
TRBV18	TRBJ1-3	NA	CASSPGHSGNTIYF
TRBV7-3	TRBJ1-1	NA	CASSPGRANTEAFF
TRBV11-2	TRBJ2-3	once	CASRDPGTSTDTQYF
TRBV5-8	TRBJ2-7	NA	CASSLQVPYEQYF
TRBV9	TRBJ2-3	NA	CASSVETGRGTDTQYF
TRBV6-5	TRBJ1-6	NA	CASSYRRGGNSPLHF
TRBV18	TRBJ2-1	NA	CASSPEDYNEQFF
TRBV7-2	TRBJ2-7	NA	CASSYPRTGPYEQYF
TRBV7-8	TRBJ2-7	NA	CASSLGQTFSYEQYF
TRBV27	TRBJ2-3	NA	CASQWRGADTQYF
TRBV2	TRBJ2-2	NA	CASQGRSSNTGELFF
TRBV7-9	TRBJ1-3	NA	CASSFESGNTIYF
TRBV5-1	TRBJ2-7	few	CASSRDYSYEQYF
TRBV27	TRBJ2-6	NA	CASSQPKHGTPLSGANVLTF
TRBV5-1	TRBJ2-2	NA	CASSVGSGARLNTGELFF
TRBV30	TRBJ1-5	NA	CAWKSSGNQPQHF
TRBV7-9	TRBJ2-7	NA	CASSFPPSVDEQYF
TRBV4-1	TRBJ2-7	few	CASSRNLNRDTTLSYEQYF
TRBV30	TRBJ2-5	once	CAWSVQGETQYF
TRBV5-1	TRBJ2-7	NA	CASSSGQVVGEQYF
TRBV11-1	TRBJ2-1	NA	CASSKDRSMQFF
TRBV30	TRBJ1-4	few	CASGQGTEKLFF
TRBV4-1	TRBJ1-2	NA	CASSQDRQTNYGYTF
TRBV6-5	TRBJ2-3	NA	CASSYRASTDTQYF
TRBV7-6	TRBJ1-4	NA	CASSLGQMGFIEKLFF
TRBV27	TRBJ1-6	NA	CASSLSSKGRSYNSPLHF
TRBV28	TRBJ2-7	few	CASSDSTYEQYF
TRBV6-5	TRBJ1-2	few	CASRTKTGTYGYTF
TRBV27	TRBJ1-5	NA	CASSTGLYGRPQHF
TRBV7-2	TRBJ2-5	NA	CASSSRARWETQYF
TRBV4-1	TRBJ2-1	NA	CASSLRLAGGSDEQFF
TRBV29-1	TRBJ2-7	NA	CSVLPTGVYEQYF
TRBV2	TRBJ2-1	few	CASSDYNEQFF
TRBV9	TRBJ2-2	once	CASSDGRITGELFF
TRBV13	TRBJ1-2	few	CASSRVSRGYTF
TRBV5-8	TRBJ1-2	NA	CASGLGQGFGYGYTF
TRBV6-5	TRBJ2-7	NA	CASSSQSGSAYF
TRBV29-1	TRBJ1-5	NA	CSVGEALGRNQPQHF
TRBV2	TRBJ1-5	NA	CASRGDSQPQHF
TRBV28	TRBJ2-3	few	CASTLGQGEADTQYF
TRBV6-6	TRBJ2-7	NA	CASSYSTGREQYF
TRBV9	TRBJ2-2	once	CASSTAVGQETTGELFF
TRBV7-2	TRBJ2-3	NA	CASSLLAGGQTDTQYF
TRBV30	TRBJ2-5	NA	CAWSGSDQETQYF
TRBV7-2	TRBJ2-3	NA	CASSSPFDTQYF